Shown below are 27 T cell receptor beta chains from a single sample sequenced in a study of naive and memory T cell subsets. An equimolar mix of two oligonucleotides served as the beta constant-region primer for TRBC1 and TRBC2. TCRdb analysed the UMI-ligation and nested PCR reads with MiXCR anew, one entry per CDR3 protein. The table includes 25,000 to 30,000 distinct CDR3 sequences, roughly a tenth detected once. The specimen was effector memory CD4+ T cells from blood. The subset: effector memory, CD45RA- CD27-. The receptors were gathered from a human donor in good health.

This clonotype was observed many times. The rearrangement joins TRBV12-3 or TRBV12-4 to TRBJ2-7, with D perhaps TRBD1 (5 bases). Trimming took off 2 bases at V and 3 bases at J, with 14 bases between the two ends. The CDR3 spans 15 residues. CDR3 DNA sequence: TGTGCCAGCAGTTTAAGGGCAGGGTCAGACTACGAGCAGTACTTC. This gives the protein CASSLRAGSDYEQYF.

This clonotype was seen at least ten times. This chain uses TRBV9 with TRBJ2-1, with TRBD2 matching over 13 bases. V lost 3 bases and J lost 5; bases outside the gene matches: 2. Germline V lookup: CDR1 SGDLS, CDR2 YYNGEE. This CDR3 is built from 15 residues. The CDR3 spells CASSGGLAGNNEQFF. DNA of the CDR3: TGTGCCAGCAGCGGGGGACTAGCGGGAAACAATGAGCAGTTCTTC. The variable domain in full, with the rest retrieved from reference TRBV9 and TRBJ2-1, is DSGVTQTPKHLITATGQRVTLRCSPRSGDLSVYWYQQSLDQGLQFLIQYYNGEERAKGNILERFSAQQFPDLHSELNLSSLELGDSALYFCASSGGLAGNNEQFFGPGTRLTVL.

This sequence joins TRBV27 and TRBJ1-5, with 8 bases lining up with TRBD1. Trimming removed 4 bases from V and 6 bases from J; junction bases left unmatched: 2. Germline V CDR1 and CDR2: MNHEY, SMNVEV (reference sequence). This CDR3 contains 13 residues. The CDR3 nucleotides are TGTGCCAGCAGTTACAGGGGGTCTCAGCCCCAGCATTTT. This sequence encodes CASSYRGSQPQHF.

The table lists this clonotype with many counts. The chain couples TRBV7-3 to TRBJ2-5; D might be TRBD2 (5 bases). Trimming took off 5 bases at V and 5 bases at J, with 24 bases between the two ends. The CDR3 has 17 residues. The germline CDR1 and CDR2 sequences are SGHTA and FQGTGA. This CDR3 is CASSPGAGMPRTETQYF. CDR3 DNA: TGTGCCAGCAGCCCCGGTGCCGGAATGCCGAGGACTGAGACCCAGTACTTC. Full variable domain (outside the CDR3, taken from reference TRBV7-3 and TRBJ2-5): GAGVSQTPSNKVTEKGKYVELRCDPISGHTALYWYRQSLGQGPEFLIYFQGTGAADDSGLPNDRFFAVRPEGSVSTLKIQRTERGDSAVYLCASSPGAGMPRTETQYFGPGTRLLVL.

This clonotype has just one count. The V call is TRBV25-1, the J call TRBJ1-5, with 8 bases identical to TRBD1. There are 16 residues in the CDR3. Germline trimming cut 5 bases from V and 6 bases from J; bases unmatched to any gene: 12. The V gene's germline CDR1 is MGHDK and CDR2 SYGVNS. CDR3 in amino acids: CASSPTGDRGSQPQHF. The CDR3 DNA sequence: TGTGCCAGCAGTCCGACAGGGGATAGAGGGAGTCAGCCCCAGCATTTT.

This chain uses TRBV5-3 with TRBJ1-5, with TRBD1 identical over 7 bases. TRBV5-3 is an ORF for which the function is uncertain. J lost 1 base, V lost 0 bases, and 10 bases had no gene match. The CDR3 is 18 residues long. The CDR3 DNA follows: TGTGCCAGAAGCTTGGGAGACAGGGAGGTCGAGAGCAATCAGCCCCAGCATTTT. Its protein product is CARSLGDREVESNQPQHF.

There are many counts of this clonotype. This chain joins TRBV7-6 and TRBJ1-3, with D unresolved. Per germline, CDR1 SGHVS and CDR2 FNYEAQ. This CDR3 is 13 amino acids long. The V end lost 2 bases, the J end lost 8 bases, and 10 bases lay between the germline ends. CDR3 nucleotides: TGTGCCAGCAGCTTAATAGGAAAGGACACCATATATTTT. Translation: CASSLIGKDTIYF. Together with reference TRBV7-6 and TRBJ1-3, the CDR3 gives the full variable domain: GAGVSQSPRYKVTKRGQDVALRCDPISGHVSLYWYRQALGQGPEFLTYFNYEAQQDKSGLPNDRFSAERPEGSISTLTIQRTEQRDSAMYRCASSLIGKDTIYFGEGSWLTVV.

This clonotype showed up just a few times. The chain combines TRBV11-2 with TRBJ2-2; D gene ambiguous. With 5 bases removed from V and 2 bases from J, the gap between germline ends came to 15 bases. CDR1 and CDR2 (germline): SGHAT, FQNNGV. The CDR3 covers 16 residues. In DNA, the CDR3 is TGTGCCAGCAGCCGAATTTGGGTCCGAAACACCGGGGAGCTGTTTTTT. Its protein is CASSRIWVRNTGELFF.

CDR3 sequence reads: CATSDRGPLYNEQFF. The CDR3 DNA follows: TGTGCCACCAGTGATCGGGGTCCCCTTTACAATGAGCAGTTCTTC. This chain links TRBV24-1 with TRBJ2-1, with D maybe TRBD2 (5 bases). This CDR3 is 15 amino acids long. With 3 bases removed from V and 4 bases from J, the gap between germline ends came to 12 bases. Per germline, CDR1 KGHDR and CDR2 SFDVKD.

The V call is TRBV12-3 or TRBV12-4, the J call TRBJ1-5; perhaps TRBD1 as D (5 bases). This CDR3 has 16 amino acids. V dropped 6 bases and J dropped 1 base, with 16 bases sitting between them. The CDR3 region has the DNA TGTGCCAGCAGGAGAGGGGCAGGGAGCAGCAATCAGCCCCAGCATTTT. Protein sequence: CASRRGAGSSNQPQHF.

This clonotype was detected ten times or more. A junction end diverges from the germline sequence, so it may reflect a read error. The DNA for the CDR3 is TGTGCCAACTTCGACAGGGGGCGCCACCCATTGTTC. Amino acid sequence: CANFDRGRHPLF. The genes are TRBV2 and TRBJ1-2; 10 nucleotides align to TRBD1. The germline V gene encodes CDR1 SNHLY and CDR2 FYNNEI. This CDR3 is 12 amino acids long.

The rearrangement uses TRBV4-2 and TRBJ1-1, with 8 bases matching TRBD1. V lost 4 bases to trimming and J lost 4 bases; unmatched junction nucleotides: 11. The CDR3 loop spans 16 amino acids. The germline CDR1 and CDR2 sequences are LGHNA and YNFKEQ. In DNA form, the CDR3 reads TGTGCCAGCAGCCTTCTCGGCCAGGGGGCGCGCACTGAAGCTTTCTTT. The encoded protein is CASSLLGQGARTEAFF.

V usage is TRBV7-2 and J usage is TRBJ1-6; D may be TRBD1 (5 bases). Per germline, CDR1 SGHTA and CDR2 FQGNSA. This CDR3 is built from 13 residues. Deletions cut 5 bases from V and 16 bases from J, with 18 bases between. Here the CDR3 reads CASSLGARGPLHF. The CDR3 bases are TGTGCCAGCAGCCTAGGAGCAAGGGGACCACTCCACTTT.

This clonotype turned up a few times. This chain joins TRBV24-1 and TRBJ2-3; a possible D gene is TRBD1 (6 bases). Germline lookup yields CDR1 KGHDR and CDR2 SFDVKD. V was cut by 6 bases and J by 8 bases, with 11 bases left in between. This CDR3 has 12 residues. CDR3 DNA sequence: TGTGCCACCAGTACGGACAGCCTTACGCAGTATTTT. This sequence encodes CATSTDSLTQYF.

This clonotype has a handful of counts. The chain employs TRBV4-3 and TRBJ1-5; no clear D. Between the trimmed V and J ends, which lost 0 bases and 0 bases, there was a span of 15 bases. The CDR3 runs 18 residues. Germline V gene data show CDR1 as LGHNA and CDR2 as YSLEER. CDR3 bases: TGCGCCAGCAGCCAAGATTCTTGGACGGCCTATAGCAATCAGCCCCAGCATTTT. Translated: CASSQDSWTAYSNQPQHF.

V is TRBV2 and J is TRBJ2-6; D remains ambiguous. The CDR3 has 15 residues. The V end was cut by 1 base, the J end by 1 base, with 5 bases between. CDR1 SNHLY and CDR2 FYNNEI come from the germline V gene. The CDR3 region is CASSEEASGANVLTF. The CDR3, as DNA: TGTGCCAGCAGTGAAGAGGCGTCTGGGGCCAACGTCCTGACTTTC.

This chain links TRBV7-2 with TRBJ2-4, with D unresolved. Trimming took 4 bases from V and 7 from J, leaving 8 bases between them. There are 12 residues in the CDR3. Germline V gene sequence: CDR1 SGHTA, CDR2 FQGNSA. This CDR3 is CASSSLGNIQYF. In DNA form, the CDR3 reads TGTGCCAGCAGCTCCCTAGGTAACATTCAGTACTTC.

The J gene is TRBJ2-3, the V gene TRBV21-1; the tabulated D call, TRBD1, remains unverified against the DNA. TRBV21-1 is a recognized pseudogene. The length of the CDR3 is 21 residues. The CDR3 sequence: CASSKFARTGAAKNHTDTQYF. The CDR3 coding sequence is TGTGCCAGCAGCAAATTTGCCCGGACAGGGGCCGCTAAGAACCACACAGATACGCAGTATTTT.

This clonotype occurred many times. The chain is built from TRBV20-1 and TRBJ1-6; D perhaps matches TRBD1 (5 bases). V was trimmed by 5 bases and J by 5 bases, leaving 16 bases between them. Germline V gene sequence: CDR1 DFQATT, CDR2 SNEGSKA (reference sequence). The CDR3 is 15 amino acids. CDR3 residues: CSAGTGGLHNSPLHF. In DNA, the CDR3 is TGCAGTGCTGGTACAGGAGGTCTTCATAATTCACCCCTCCACTTT.

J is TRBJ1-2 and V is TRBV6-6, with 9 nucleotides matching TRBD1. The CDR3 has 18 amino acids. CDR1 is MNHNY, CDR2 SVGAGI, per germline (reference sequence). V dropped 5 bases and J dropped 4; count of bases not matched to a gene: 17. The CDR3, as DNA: TGTGCCAGCAGTAAACAACAGGGGGCGCTCCACCTATCCTATGGCTACACCTTC. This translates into CASSKQQGALHLSYGYTF.

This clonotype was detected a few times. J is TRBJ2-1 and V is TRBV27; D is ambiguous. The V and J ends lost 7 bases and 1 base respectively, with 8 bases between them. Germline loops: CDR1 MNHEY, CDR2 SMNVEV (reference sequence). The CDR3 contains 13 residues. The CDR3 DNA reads TGTGCCAGCAAACCCCGTTCCTACAATGAGCAGTTCTTC. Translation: CASKPRSYNEQFF.

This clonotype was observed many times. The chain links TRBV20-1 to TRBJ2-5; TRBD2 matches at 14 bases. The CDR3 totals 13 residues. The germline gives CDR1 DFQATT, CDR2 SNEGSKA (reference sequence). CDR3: CKTSGGAGKTQYF. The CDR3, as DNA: TGCAAGACTAGCGGGGGGGCCGGGAAGACCCAGTACTTC.

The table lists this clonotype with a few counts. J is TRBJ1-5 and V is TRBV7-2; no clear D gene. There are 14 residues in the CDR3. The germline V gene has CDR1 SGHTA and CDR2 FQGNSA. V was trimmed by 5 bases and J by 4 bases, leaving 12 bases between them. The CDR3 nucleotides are TGTGCCAGCAGCGCACGGGCGGGGAATCAGCCCCAGCATTTT. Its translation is CASSARAGNQPQHF.

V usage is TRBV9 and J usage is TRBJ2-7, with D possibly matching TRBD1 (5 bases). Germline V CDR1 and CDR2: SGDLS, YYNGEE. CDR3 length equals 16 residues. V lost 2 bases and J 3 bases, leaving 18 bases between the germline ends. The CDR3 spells CASSVGLTAGYYEQYF. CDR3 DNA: TGTGCCAGCAGCGTTGGCCTTACGGCAGGGTACTACGAGCAGTACTTC.

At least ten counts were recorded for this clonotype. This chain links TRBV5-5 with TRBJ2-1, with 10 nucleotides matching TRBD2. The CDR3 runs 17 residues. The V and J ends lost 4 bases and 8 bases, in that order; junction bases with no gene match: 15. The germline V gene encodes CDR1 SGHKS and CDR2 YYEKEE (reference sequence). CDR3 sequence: CASSLSERAGGPYEQFF. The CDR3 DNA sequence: TGTGCCAGCAGCCTAAGCGAGAGAGCGGGAGGGCCCTATGAGCAGTTCTTC.

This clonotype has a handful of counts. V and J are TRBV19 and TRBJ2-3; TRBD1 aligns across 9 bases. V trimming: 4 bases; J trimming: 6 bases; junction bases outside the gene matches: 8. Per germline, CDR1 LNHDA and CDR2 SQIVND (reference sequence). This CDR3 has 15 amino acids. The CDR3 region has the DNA TGTGCCAGTAGTAACCGACAGGGGGTCGTGGATACGCAGTATTTT. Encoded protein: CASSNRQGVVDTQYF.

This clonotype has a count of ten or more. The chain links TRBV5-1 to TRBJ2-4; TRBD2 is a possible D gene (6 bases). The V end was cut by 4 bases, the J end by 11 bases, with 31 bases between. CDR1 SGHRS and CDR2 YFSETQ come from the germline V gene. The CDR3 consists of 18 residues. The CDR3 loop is CASSQALQTSLAPPLQYF. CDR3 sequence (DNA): TGCGCCAGCAGCCAGGCCCTACAAACCTCACTAGCCCCCCCACTTCAGTACTTC.